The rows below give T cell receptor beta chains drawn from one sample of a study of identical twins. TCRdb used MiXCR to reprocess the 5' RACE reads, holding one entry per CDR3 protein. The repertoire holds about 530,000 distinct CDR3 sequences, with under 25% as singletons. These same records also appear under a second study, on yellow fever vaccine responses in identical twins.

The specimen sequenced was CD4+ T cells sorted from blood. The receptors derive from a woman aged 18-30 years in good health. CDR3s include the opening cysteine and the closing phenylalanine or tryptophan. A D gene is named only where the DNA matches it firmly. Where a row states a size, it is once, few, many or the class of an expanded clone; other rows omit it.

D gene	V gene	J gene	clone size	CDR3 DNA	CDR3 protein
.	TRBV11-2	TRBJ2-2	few	TGTGCCAGCAGCCTCAGGTGGGACAACACCGGGGAGCTGTTTTTT	CASSLRWDNTGELFF
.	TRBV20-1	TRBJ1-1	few	TGCAGTGCTACCCCCACGGATCTGAACACTGAAGCTTTCTTT	CSATPTDLNTEAFF
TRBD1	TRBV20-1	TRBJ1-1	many	TGCAGTGCTAGAACGGGACAGGGAGGAACTACAATGAACACTGAAGCTTTCTTT	CSARTGQGGTTMNTEAFF
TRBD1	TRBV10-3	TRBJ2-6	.	TGTGCCATCAGTGAGCGGATGGGACAGATTAGCTCTGGGGCCAACGTCCTGACTTTC	CAISERMGQISSGANVLTF
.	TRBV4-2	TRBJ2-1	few	TGTGCCAGCAGCCAAGATCTGGGACTCGCCTACAATGAGCAGTTCTTC	CASSQDLGLAYNEQFF
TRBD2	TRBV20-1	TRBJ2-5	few	TGCAGTGCTAGAGGACTAGCGGGAGCTCAAGAGACCCAGTACTTC	CSARGLAGAQETQYF
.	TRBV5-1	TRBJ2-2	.	TGCGCCAGCAGCCCCGCTGGGGTGATCACCGGGGAGCTGTTTTTT	CASSPAGVITGELFF
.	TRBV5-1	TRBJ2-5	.	TGCGCCAGCAGCTCCACAGTAGCCCCAGAGACCCAGTACTTC	CASSSTVAPETQYF
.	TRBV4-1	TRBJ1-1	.	TGCGCCAGCAGTCGCCAGGGCAGGGGTCCTGAAGCTTTCTTT	CASSRQGRGPEAFF
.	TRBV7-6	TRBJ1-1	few	TGTGCCAGCAGCTTAGCGTTGGCAGGGCGGAACACTGAAGCTTTCTTT	CASSLALAGRNTEAFF
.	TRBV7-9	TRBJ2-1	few	TGTGCCAGCAGCGGCCAGGTTGAGCAGTTCTTC	CASSGQVEQFF
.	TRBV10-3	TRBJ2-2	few	TGTGCCAGTGAGGGAACAGGGATGAACACCGGGGAGCTGTTTTTT	CASEGTGMNTGELFF
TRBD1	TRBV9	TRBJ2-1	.	TGTGCCAGCAGCGCACGTGAGACAGGGGATGAGCAGTTCTTC	CASSARETGDEQFF
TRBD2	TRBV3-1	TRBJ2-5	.	TGTGCCAGCAGCCAAGATCGGCTAGCGGGACTGCAAGAGACCCAGTACTTC	CASSQDRLAGLQETQYF
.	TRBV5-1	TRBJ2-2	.	TGCGCCAGCAGCTTGTTCCTAGCTGCCCTTGGAACCGGGGAGCTGTTTTTT	CASSLFLAALGTGELFF
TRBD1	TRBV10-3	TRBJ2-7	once	TGTGCCATCAGTGTAAGACAGGGTACGGACGAGCAGTACTTC	CAISVRQGTDEQYF